Listed below are T cell receptor beta chains from one sample, sequenced in a study of blood T cell repertoires in COVID-19. Clones were read by immunoSEQ multiplex PCR, and TCRdb kept only the in-frame ones, dropping some. The sample records approximately 500,000 clones, approximately 88% being singletons. What was sequenced was PBMCs or T cells enriched from blood (not recorded which). These receptors originate from a woman between 40 and 55 years old who had recovered from COVID-19. Each CDR3 is given with its conserved first and last residue. Each record gives: J gene, D gene, CDR3 length, clone size, V gene, CDR3 DNA, CDR3 protein. The D gene is left open where the match is weak. A row's size may be missing; if present it is once, few, many or a size class.

TRBJ2-7 TRBD1 15 . TRBV19 TGTGCCAGTAGTAGCCACGGGACAGGCCGGTACGAGCAGTACTTC CASSSHGTGRYEQYF
TRBJ2-3 TRBD2 16 . TRBV7-9 TGTGCCAGCAGCCCAAGAGGGCTAGCGGGCACAGATACGCAGTATTTT CASSPRGLAGTDTQYF
TRBJ1-1 . 14 . TRBV4-3 TGCGCCAGCAGCCAGGAACCGGAGGGGAGTGAAGCTTTCTTT CASSQEPEGSEAFF
TRBJ1-2 . 14 . TRBV6-5 TGTGCCAGCAGTTACTCCCTCCTTGGGCCTGGCTACACCTTC CASSYSLLGPGYTF
TRBJ2-2 . 15 . TRBV19 TGTGCCAGTAGTATAGCCTCCAGGGTGTCCGGGGAGCTGTTTTTT CASSIASRVSGELFF
TRBJ2-7 TRBD2 14 . TRBV7-9 TGTGCCAGCAGCTACGGGACTAACCCCTACGAGCAGTACTTC CASSYGTNPYEQYF
TRBJ1-5 TRBD1 15 . TRBV6-2/TRBV6-3 TGTGCCAGCAGTACAGACAGGGGACGGAATCAGCCCCAGCATTTT CASSTDRGRNQPQHF
TRBJ1-1 . 18 once TRBV5-6 TGTGCCAGCAGCTTGGACGGTTGGGAGGGTCGCCCAACGACTGAAGCTTTCTTT CASSLDGWEGRPTTEAFF
TRBJ1-1 TRBD1 17 once TRBV5-1 TGCGCCAGCAGCTTCTCCGGGACAGGGATTCTGAACACTGAAGCTTTCTTT CASSFSGTGILNTEAFF
TRBJ1-1 . 14 . TRBV5-1 TGCGCCAGCAGCGCCCAGGGGATAGGAGCTGAAGCTTTCTTT CASSAQGIGAEAFF
TRBJ2-7 TRBD1 13 . TRBV7-9 TGTGCCAGCAGCACAAGGGGGCAGGACGAGCAGTACTTC CASSTRGQDEQYF
TRBJ2-2 TRBD1 15 . TRBV7-9 TGTGCCAGCAGCTTGCGGACAGGGGGTCACGGGGAGCTGTTTTTT CASSLRTGGHGELFF
TRBJ2-7 TRBD1 13 . TRBV19 TGTGCCAGTAGTATGGGACAGGGGTACGAGCAGTACTTC CASSMGQGYEQYF
TRBJ1-2 . 13 . TRBV7-9 TGTGCCAGCAGTTCACAGGGAGTGAATGGCTACACCTTC CASSSQGVNGYTF
TRBJ1-4 . 16 . TRBV7-2 TGTGCCAGCAGCTTAGAATCTAGGAGGTTTAATGAAAAACTGTTTTTT CASSLESRRFNEKLFF
TRBJ1-4 TRBD1 15 . TRBV5-6 TGTGCCAGCAGCCGACCGGGACAGGGACTTGAAAAACTGTTTTTT CASSRPGQGLEKLFF
TRBJ1-1 . 15 . TRBV5-1 TGCGCCAGCAGCTTGGTTGGGAGGGGGTCGACTGAAGCTTTCTTT CASSLVGRGSTEAFF
TRBJ2-1 TRBD2 13 . TRBV12-3/TRBV12-4 TGTGCCAGCGGGACTAGCGGGAACCATGAGCAGTTCTTC CASGTSGNHEQFF
TRBJ1-1 . 13 . TRBV2 TGTGCCAGTAACAGGGAAGCGAACACTGAAGCTTTCTTT CASNREANTEAFF
TRBJ2-5 . 14 . TRBV7-9 TGTGCCAGCAGCTTAGTAGCAGGGCATGAGACCCAGTACTTC CASSLVAGHETQYF
TRBJ2-1 TRBD1 13 . TRBV12-3/TRBV12-4 TGTGCCAGCAGTCAACAGGGGGCAGGTGAGCAGTTCTTC CASSQQGAGEQFF
TRBJ2-7 TRBD2 14 . TRBV24-1 TGTGCCACCAGTGATTCGGGAGGGCTTGGCGAGCAGTACTTC CATSDSGGLGEQYF
TRBJ2-7 . 11 once TRBV6-5 TGTGCCATAGGGGGTCCATACGAGCAGTACTTC CAIGGPYEQYF
TRBJ1-1 . 15 . TRBV5-1 TGCGCCAGCAGCTTGGGTTATGAGGGTCCCGCTGAAGCTTTCTTT CASSLGYEGPAEAFF
TRBJ1-3 . 17 . TRBV19 TGTGCCAGTAGGGTCTTGACGGGGGTCTTCTCTGGAAACACCATATATTTT CASRVLTGVFSGNTIYF
TRBJ1-6 TRBD1 14 . TRBV7-2 TGTGCCAGCAGAACAGGGGGCTTGAATTCACCCCTCCACTTT CASRTGGLNSPLHF
TRBJ2-7 TRBD2 13 . TRBV20-1 TGCAGTGCTAGTAGCGGGAGTGGATACGAGCAGTACTTC CSASSGSGYEQYF
TRBJ1-1 . 12 . TRBV29-1 TGCAGCACCGAGACAGGGAACACTGAAGCTTTCTTT CSTETGNTEAFF
TRBJ1-1 . 13 . TRBV28 TGTGCCAGCAGCGGGACATACAACACTGAAGCTTTCTTT CASSGTYNTEAFF
TRBJ1-1 . 15 . TRBV29-1 TGCAGCGTTGAATATAGGGGGATGAGAAAAATTGAAGCTTTCTTT CSVEYRGMRKIEAFF
TRBJ1-1 . 12 few TRBV6-6 TGTGCCAGCAGCAACTATGTCACTGAAGCTTTCTTT CASSNYVTEAFF
TRBJ1-3 . 14 . TRBV30 TGTGCCTGGAGTGCAGGGGCGCATGGAGACACCATATATTTT CAWSAGAHGDTIYF
TRBJ2-1 . 13 . TRBV27 TGTGCCAGCACAGGGGGGTCCTACAATGAGCAGTTCTTC CASTGGSYNEQFF
TRBJ2-7 TRBD1 14 . TRBV11-2 TGTGCCAGCGGATGGGGACAGCGAGGCGACGAGCAGTACTTC CASGWGQRGDEQYF
TRBJ1-6 TRBD1 17 . TRBV5-1 TGCGCCAGCAGTTTCGGAGACAGGGGAGACCAACTGTCACCCCTCCACTTT CASSFGDRGDQLSPLHF
TRBJ1-2 . 13 . TRBV9 TGTGCCAGCAGCAAAACAGGGAACTATGGCTACACCTTC CASSKTGNYGYTF
TRBJ2-5 TRBD2 16 . TRBV3-1/TRBV3-2 TGTGCCAGCAGCCAAGATGGGCGACTAGCGGGTACTGTCCAGTACTTC CASSQDGRLAGTVQYF
TRBJ2-3 . 14 . TRBV11-3 TGTGCCAGCAGCTTGGGACACAGCACAGATACGCAGTATTTT CASSLGHSTDTQYF
TRBJ2-5 TRBD1 17 . TRBV15 TGTGCCACCAGCAGTCCTCCGGACAGGGGAGGCCAAGAGACCCAGTACTTC CATSSPPDRGGQETQYF
TRBJ2-1 . 12 . TRBV5-1 TGCGCCAGCAGCTTGGCCGGCAATGAGCAGTTCTTC CASSLAGNEQFF
TRBJ1-2 TRBD1 12 . TRBV6-5 TGTGCCAGCAGTTACCACGGACAGGGACTCAACTTC CASSYHGQGLNF
TRBJ2-7 TRBD2 14 . TRBV27 TGTGCCAGCAGTACCGCAGCGGGAGAGAGGGAGCAGTACTTC CASSTAAGEREQYF
TRBJ2-7 TRBD2 16 . TRBV18 TGTGCCAGCTCATCCCGGACTAGCGGGGGCTCCTACGAGCAGTACTTC CASSSRTSGGSYEQYF
TRBJ1-1 TRBD1 19 . TRBV5-1 TGCGCCAGCAGCTTGGATTGGCCGGGACAGGGGAACATGAACACTGAAGCTTTCTTT CASSLDWPGQGNMNTEAFF
TRBJ1-1 . 16 . TRBV19 TGTGCCAGTAGTATAGTACAGGTGGGGTTAGGCACTGAAGCTTTCTTT CASSIVQVGLGTEAFF
TRBJ1-5 TRBD1 16 . TRBV19 TGTGCCAGTAGTTTCCAGGGGGCGGTGAGCAATCAGCCCCAGCATTTT CASSFQGAVSNQPQHF